Presented here are 17 T cell receptor beta chains from one specimen sequenced in a study of T cell changes during pregnancy in multiple sclerosis. This table comes from immunoSEQ multiplex PCR, and its TCRdb copy is limited to in-frame clones, with some not included. In the table there are 50,000 or so clones, approximately 92% of which are singletons. The material sequenced was CD4+ T cells from peripheral blood mononuclear cells, taken before pregnancy. Receptors were obtained from a female donor with multiple sclerosis, enrolled in a pregnancy study.

As DNA, the CDR3 is TGCGCCAGCAGCCAGAGCGGGAGGCCGATAGAAACCCAGTACTTC. This gives the protein CASSQSGRPIETQYF. The chain joins TRBV4-1 to TRBJ2-5, with 9 positions matching TRBD2. J was trimmed by 8 bases and V by 3 bases; bases with no gene match: 10. The CDR3 runs 15 residues. Germline assignment: CDR1 MGHRA and CDR2 YSYEKL.

The chain links TRBV19 to TRBJ2-2, with TRBD1 matching 8 bases. CDR3 length: 14 residues. The germline V gene has CDR1 LNHDA and CDR2 SQIVND (reference sequence). Trimming at V came to 3 bases and at J to 7 bases, leaving 4 bases not matched to a gene. The CDR3 sequence: CASSIRGRGGELFF. CDR3 nucleotide sequence: TGTGCCAGTAGTATCAGGGGGCGTGGCGGGGAGCTGTTTTTT.

The chain uses TRBV6-1 and TRBJ1-4, with unresolved D. Germline V gives CDR1 MNHNS, CDR2 SASEGT. Trimming cost V 2 bases and J 8 bases, with 24 bases left between them. The CDR3 is 18 amino acids. This chain's CDR3 is CASSERLAYGSLAEKLFF. The CDR3 DNA sequence: TGTGCCAGCAGTGAAAGGTTGGCATACGGTTCTCTAGCGGAAAAACTGTTTTTT.

The chain recombines TRBV27 with TRBJ2-7, with a tentative D call TRBD1 (6 bases). The CDR3 has 13 residues. The V end was cut by 5 bases, the J end by 6 bases, with 14 bases between. The V gene's germline CDR1 is MNHEY and CDR2 SMNVEV (reference sequence). CDR3 loop: CASSTIQGSEQYF. CDR3 nucleotides: TGTGCCAGCAGTACCATCCAGGGGAGCGAGCAGTACTTC.

The chain combines TRBV2 with TRBJ2-3, with a weak D call TRBD2 (6 bases). From germline, CDR1 is SNHLY and CDR2 FYNNEI. The V end lost 6 bases, the J end lost 0 bases, and 13 bases lay between the germline ends. This CDR3 is 15 amino acids long. In DNA, the CDR3 is TGTGCCAGCAGCCCCCGGAGCGGGAGCACAGATACGCAGTATTTT. This gives the protein CASSPRSGSTDTQYF.

The CDR3 protein is CASSSGLIGNTGELFF. CDR3 sequence (DNA): TGCGCCAGCAGCTCGGGACTAATAGGGAACACCGGGGAGCTGTTTTTT. This chain connects TRBV5-1 to TRBJ2-2, with 7 bases matching TRBD2. The length of the CDR3 is 16 residues. V shed 3 bases and J 1 base; nucleotides not matched to a gene: 6. From germline, CDR1 is SGHRS and CDR2 YFSETQ.

This clone was recorded only once. The V and J genes are TRBV2 and TRBJ2-5; tentative D call: TRBD2 (6 bases). Germline CDR1 reads SNHLY; CDR2 reads FYNNEI. Trimming took off 7 bases at V and 10 bases at J, with 28 bases between the two ends. The CDR3 spans 16 residues. CDR3 sequence reads: CASKGLARESVGGQYF. The CDR3 nucleotides read TGTGCCAGCAAGGGACTGGCGAGGGAGTCGGTGGGGGGCCAGTACTTC.

V is TRBV2 and J is TRBJ1-4; D possibly corresponds to TRBD1 (6 bases). With 6 bases removed from V and 8 bases from J, the gap between germline ends came to 13 bases. The CDR3 is made up of 13 amino acids. Germline V gene sequence: CDR1 SNHLY, CDR2 FYNNEI. CDR3 residues: CASSSGTTEKLFF. DNA of the CDR3: TGTGCCAGCAGCTCCGGGACAACCGAAAAACTGTTTTTT.

This chain connects TRBV9 to TRBJ2-1, with D tentatively TRBD2 (6 bases). CDR3 length: 17 amino acids. Looked up from germline, CDR1 is SGDLS and CDR2 is YYNGEE. Trimming stripped 4 bases from V and 3 bases from J, with 20 bases between. The CDR3 spells CASSPRTTFSHYNEQFF. The DNA for the CDR3 is TGTGCCAGCAGCCCAAGGACTACTTTTTCCCACTACAATGAGCAGTTCTTC.

This clone was seen only once. The chain carries TRBV9 and TRBJ2-7; 13 nucleotides align to TRBD2. This CDR3 is built from 15 residues. The trim removed 3 bases at V and 1 base at J, leaving 1 base unmatched. CDR1 SGDLS and CDR2 YYNGEE come from the germline V gene. DNA for the CDR3: TGTGCCAGCAGCGCACTAGCGGGAGGGTCCTACGAGCAGTACTTC. Translating gives CASSALAGGSYEQYF.

This chain joins TRBV10-1 and TRBJ1-1; 7 bases agree with TRBD1. Germline values: CDR1 WNHNN, CDR2 SYGVQD (reference sequence). The CDR3 consists of 13 residues. V lost 6 bases to trimming and J lost 6 bases; unmatched junction nucleotides: 7. The CDR3 sequence: CASRDSGGPEAFF. As DNA, the CDR3 is TGCGCCAGCAGAGACTCAGGGGGGCCTGAAGCTTTCTTT.

This chain uses TRBV19 with TRBJ1-5; 7 bases agree with TRBD1. This CDR3 is 19 amino acids long. Trimming took 3 bases from V and 0 from J; bases not matched to a gene: 14. Germline CDR1 is LNHDA and CDR2 is SQIVND (reference sequence). CDR3 nucleotides: TGTGCCAGTAGTATCAGTCTCGGGACAGAGACATATAGCAATCAGCCCCAGCATTTT. The encoded protein is CASSISLGTETYSNQPQHF.

The chain joins TRBV5-1 to TRBJ1-1, with 11 nucleotides matching TRBD1. This CDR3 has 14 residues. The V gene end was trimmed by 4 bases and the J gene end by 5 bases; junction bases not matched to a gene: 4. Germline CDR1 SGHRS, CDR2 YFSETQ. CDR3 in amino acids: CASSKDRGQTEAFF. In nucleotides, the CDR3 is TGCGCCAGCAGCAAGGACAGGGGGCAAACTGAAGCTTTCTTT.

The rearrangement joins TRBV28 to TRBJ1-1; D not resolved. Trimming left V 5 bases short and J 10 bases short, with 14 bases between. CDR3 size: 12 residues. The germline V gene has CDR1 MDHEN and CDR2 SYDVKM. The CDR3 sequence: CASSLPPEGAFF. CDR3 coding DNA: TGTGCCAGCAGTCTCCCCCCCGAGGGAGCTTTCTTT.

In this sample, this clone turned up once. The genes are TRBV18 and TRBJ2-7; TRBD1 is a possible D gene (6 bases). V was shortened by 3 bases and J by 3 bases, with 9 bases between the two germline ends. Germline assignment: CDR1 KGHSH and CDR2 LQKENI. The length of the CDR3 is 13 residues. The CDR3 nucleotides are TGTGCCAGCTCACCTCCAGGGGTCTACGAGCAGTACTTC. Residues: CASSPPGVYEQYF.

Points on this clone: At one end the junction does not follow the germline gene, possibly because of a read error. The rearrangement links TRBV5-1 to TRBJ1-2; possible D gene TRBD1, 6 bases. There are 15 residues in the CDR3. Germline assignment: CDR1 SGHRS and CDR2 YFSETQ. The DNA of the CDR3 is TGCGCCGGCAGCTTGGCTTTAAGGACAGACGACGGCTACACCTTC. Translating it yields CAGSLALRTDDGYTF.

This chain uses TRBV2 with TRBJ2-1; 9 nucleotides agree with TRBD2. Per the germline V gene, CDR1 is SNHLY and CDR2 is FYNNEI. The CDR3 totals 16 residues. After removal of 6 bases from V and 2 bases from J, the junction contained 8 bases not matched to a gene. The CDR3 DNA reads as TGTGCCAGCAGCTTAGCGGGAGATTTAACCTACAATGAGCAGTTCTTC. Translating gives CASSLAGDLTYNEQFF.